Below, 32 T cell receptor beta chains from the same sample are listed, as sequenced in a study of blood T cell repertoires in COVID-19. Data came from immunoSEQ multiplex PCR; TCRdb stores just in-frame clones and leaves some out. The data contain roughly 200,000 clones, about 83% of them seen just once; the ten biggest clones take up less than 2%. Input material: peripheral blood. The receptors originated from a human donor in a cohort sampled during active COVID-19.

The genes are TRBV19 and TRBJ2-7; maybe TRBD1 (6 bases). CDR1 LNHDA and CDR2 SQIVND come from the germline V gene (reference sequence). The CDR3 runs to 15 residues. V was trimmed by 1 base and J by 3 bases, leaving 13 bases between them. The CDR3 sequence: CASSIGVGRGYEQYF. In DNA, the CDR3 is TGTGCCAGTAGTATAGGAGTCGGCAGGGGCTACGAGCAGTACTTC.

The genes are TRBV12-3 or TRBV12-4 and TRBJ1-2, with 8 bases that match TRBD1. This CDR3 region has 12 residues. Unmatched junction bases numbered 0, after V lost 3 bases and J lost 6 bases. In DNA, the CDR3 is TGTGCCAGCAGTTTGACAGGGGATGGCTACACCTTC. Amino acids: CASSLTGDGYTF.

This clone was counted a few times. The chain uses TRBV19 and TRBJ1-1; unclear D gene. Germline V gene lookup returns CDR1 LNHDA and CDR2 SQIVND (reference sequence). With 3 bases removed from V and 3 bases from J, the gap between germline ends came to 14 bases. This CDR3 has 15 amino acids. The CDR3 protein is CASSIDSASYTEAFF. CDR3 nucleotide sequence: TGTGCCAGTAGTATCGACTCGGCCAGCTACACTGAAGCTTTCTTT.

The CDR3 coding sequence is TGTGCCAGCAGCCAGGGACAGGGGAACACCGGGGAGCTGTTTTTT. It translates to CASSQGQGNTGELFF. V and J are TRBV7-9 and TRBJ2-2; 9 nucleotides align to TRBD1. V gave up 5 bases and J gave up 1 base; unmatched junction bases: 2. The germline V gene has CDR1 SEHNR and CDR2 FQNEAQ (reference sequence). This CDR3 spans 15 amino acids.

The chain links TRBV4-1 to TRBJ1-2, with 7 bases fitting TRBD1. This CDR3 is 13 amino acids long. Germline V gene sequence: CDR1 MGHRA, CDR2 YSYEKL. V shed 4 bases, J shed 4 bases, and the junction held 3 bases outside the gene matches. The CDR3 loop is CASSPGTVYGYTF. As DNA, the CDR3 is TGCGCCAGCAGCCCCGGGACAGTCTATGGCTACACCTTC.

CDR3: CASSQDPAGINTEAFF. The CDR3 DNA is TGTGCCAGCAGCCAAGATCCGGCAGGGATAAACACTGAAGCTTTCTTT. The chain employs TRBV4-2 and TRBJ1-1, with D tentatively TRBD1 (5 bases). V lost 0 bases and J 2 bases, leaving 13 bases between the germline ends. There are 16 residues in the CDR3. The germline CDR1 and CDR2 sequences are LGHNA and YNFKEQ.

This clone was seen more than once but under ten times. The V call is TRBV11-3, the J call TRBJ2-1; 12 nucleotides match TRBD2. CDR3 length: 15 residues. V shed 5 bases and J 5 bases; nucleotides not matched to a gene: 4. Germline V lookup: CDR1 SGHNT, CDR2 YENEEA. The CDR3 nucleotides are TGTGCCAGCAGCGCCGGACTAGCGGGGAACAATGAGCAGTTCTTC. This gives the protein CASSAGLAGNNEQFF. Combining the CDR3 with reference TRBV11-3 and TRBJ2-1 gives the whole variable domain EAGVVQSPRYKIIEKKQPVAFWCNPISGHNTLYWYLQNLGQGPELLIRYENEEAVDDSQLPKDRFSAERLKGVDSTLKIQPAELGDSAVYLCASSAGLAGNNEQFFGPGTRLTVL.

This chain links TRBV7-3 with TRBJ2-1; the D gene is possibly TRBD1 (6 bases). Germline lookup yields CDR1 SGHTA and CDR2 FQGTGA. V lost 1 base, J lost 2 bases, and 24 bases lay in between. The CDR3 is 20 residues long. The CDR3 protein is CASSLISTGPGSGAYNEQFF. In DNA form, the CDR3 reads TGTGCCAGCAGCTTAATCTCCACTGGCCCCGGATCAGGGGCCTACAATGAGCAGTTCTTC. Supplemented by reference TRBV7-3 and TRBJ2-1, the full variable domain reads GAGVSQTPSNKVTEKGKYVELRCDPISGHTALYWYRQSLGQGPEFLIYFQGTGAADDSGLPNDRFFAVRPEGSVSTLKIQRTERGDSAVYLCASSLISTGPGSGAYNEQFFGPGTRLTVL.

The table lists this clone with a count of one. The gene calls are TRBV27 and TRBJ2-3; TRBD2 aligns across 7 bases. There are 16 residues in the CDR3. V lost 2 bases and J lost 1; bases outside the gene matches: 6. From germline, CDR1 is MNHEY and CDR2 SMNVEV (reference sequence). CDR3 coding DNA: TGTGCCAGCAGTTTACTAAGCGGGGTCCGCACAGATACGCAGTATTTT. Its translation is CASSLLSGVRTDTQYF.

The chain uses TRBV10-3 and TRBJ1-1, with a tentative D call TRBD1 (5 bases). V lost 7 bases to trimming and J lost 1 base, with 10 bases between them. Germline CDR1 reads ENHRY; CDR2 reads SYGVKD. The CDR3 totals 13 residues. CDR3 DNA: TGTGCCATCATGGGGCAACCGAACACTGAAGCTTTCTTT. This encodes CAIMGQPNTEAFF.

The chain uses TRBV28 and TRBJ2-7; D possibly corresponds to TRBD1 (6 bases). The CDR3 extends over 14 amino acids. Germline-derived CDR1 and CDR2 are MDHEN and SYDVKM. The ends were cut back, 2 bases at V and 2 bases at J, with 10 bases in the middle. Written as DNA, the CDR3 is TGTGCCAGCAGTTTAATTCGGGACACCTACGAGCAGTACTTC. Its translation: CASSLIRDTYEQYF.

In this sample, this clone turned up a few times. The chain links TRBV6-2 or TRBV6-3 to TRBJ2-7, with TRBD1 identical over 8 bases. The germline V gene encodes CDR1 MNHEY and CDR2 SVGEGT. The V gene end was trimmed by 6 bases and the J gene end by 5 bases; junction bases not matched to a gene: 9. CDR3 length equals 14 residues. The CDR3 is CASSPTGEADEQYF. As DNA, the CDR3 is TGTGCCAGCAGCCCGACAGGGGAGGCGGACGAGCAGTACTTC.

The chain combines TRBV3-1 (or the pseudogene TRBV3-2) with TRBJ2-7; 10 bases agree with TRBD1. Germline CDR1 is LGHDT and CDR2 is YNNKEL (reference sequence). Trimming cost V 0 bases and J 7 bases; bases outside gene matches: 9. The CDR3 spans 16 residues. CDR3 DNA: TGTGCCAGCAGCCAAGAGGAGACAGGGGGCAGGGGTGAGCAGTACTTC. Amino acids: CASSQEETGGRGEQYF.

This chain uses TRBV28 with TRBJ1-2, with 12 nucleotides matching TRBD1. The J segment lost 4 bases and the V segment lost 6 bases, leaving 9 bases of the junction unmatched. CDR3 size: 16 residues. Germline loops: CDR1 MDHEN, CDR2 SYDVKM. CDR3 in amino acids: CASRSPGTGGVYGYTF. CDR3 DNA: TGTGCCAGCAGATCACCCGGGACAGGGGGCGTCTATGGCTACACCTTC.

For the CDR3, the DNA is TGTGCCAGCAGCTTACAGGGGAGCAATCAGCCCCAGCATTTT. It translates to CASSLQGSNQPQHF. The chain joins TRBV11-2 to TRBJ1-5; possible D gene TRBD1, 6 bases. The CDR3 extends over 14 amino acids. The germline gives CDR1 SGHAT, CDR2 FQNNGV. The V and J ends lost 2 bases and 1 base respectively, with 6 bases between them.

This rearrangement joins TRBV6-5 to TRBJ1-2; D call uncertain. This CDR3 has 15 residues. Trimming took off 8 bases at V and 2 bases at J, with 18 bases between the two ends. CDR1 is MNHEY and CDR2 is SVGAGI in the germline V gene. The CDR3 is CASRPPLGGNYGYTF. Here the CDR3 DNA reads TGTGCCAGCCGACCTCCTCTCGGCGGGAACTATGGCTACACCTTC.

V usage is TRBV11-2 and J usage is TRBJ1-4; 11 bases map to TRBD1. Germline-derived CDR1 and CDR2 are SGHAT and FQNNGV. CDR3 length: 16 amino acids. J lost 3 bases, V lost 5 bases, and 5 bases had no gene match. The DNA for the CDR3 is TGTGCCAGCAGCATTGGGGACAGGGGGGCTAATGAAAAACTGTTTTTT. Its translation: CASSIGDRGANEKLFF.

The chain links TRBV7-2 to TRBJ1-6; 8 bases match TRBD1. Germline CDR1 SGHTA, CDR2 FQGNSA. The CDR3 totals 19 residues. The ends lost 4 bases at V and 0 bases at J; junction bases unmatched: 11. DNA for the CDR3: TGTGCCAGCAGCTCGCCCGGGGACAGGATAAGCTCCTATAATTCACCCCTCCACTTT. It is translated as CASSSPGDRISSYNSPLHF.

The chain combines TRBV7-9 with TRBJ1-6; 8 nucleotides line up with TRBD1. Germline assignment: CDR1 SEHNR and CDR2 FQNEAQ (reference sequence). Unmatched junction bases numbered 8, after V lost 7 bases and J lost 6 bases. The CDR3 totals 15 residues. Written as DNA, the CDR3 is TGTGCCAGCACCCCGGACAGGGCCGGTAATTCACCCCTCCACTTT. It yields the protein CASTPDRAGNSPLHF.

The rearrangement joins TRBV6-2 or TRBV6-3 to TRBJ2-7; TRBD1 might be the D (6 bases). The CDR3 covers 12 residues. Germline V gene lookup returns CDR1 MNHEY and CDR2 SVGEGT. V was pared by 6 bases and J by 3 bases, with 9 bases between. CDR3 sequence: CASSRDIYEQYF. CDR3 in DNA: TGTGCCAGCAGCCGGGACATCTACGAGCAGTACTTC.

The chain links TRBV25-1 to TRBJ2-5; 10 nucleotides match TRBD2. Germline CDR1 is MGHDK and CDR2 is SYGVNS. The ends lost 2 bases at V and 5 bases at J; junction bases unmatched: 5. CDR3 length: 15 amino acids. The chain's CDR3 is CASSEPGTSVETQYF. The CDR3 region has the DNA TGTGCCAGCAGTGAACCCGGGACTAGCGTGGAGACCCAGTACTTC.

The genes are TRBV9 and TRBJ2-7; 14 bases agree with TRBD2. The CDR3 is 19 residues long. The J segment lost 2 bases and the V segment lost 0 bases, leaving 10 bases of the junction unmatched. Per germline, CDR1 SGDLS and CDR2 YYNGEE. The CDR3 region is CASSVDSGTSGSVPYEQYF. As DNA, the CDR3 is TGTGCCAGCAGCGTAGATTCCGGGACTAGCGGGAGTGTTCCCTACGAGCAGTACTTC.

The genes are TRBV12-3 or TRBV12-4 and TRBJ1-1, with no clear D. The CDR3 totals 12 residues. The V end lost 6 bases, the J end lost 7 bases, and 12 bases lay between the germline ends. The CDR3 is CASSNEGGEAFF. In DNA form, the CDR3 reads TGTGCCAGCAGCAATGAGGGCGGTGAAGCTTTCTTT.

The V gene is TRBV7-9, the J gene TRBJ1-2; D is perhaps TRBD1 (6 bases). Germline-derived CDR1 and CDR2 are SEHNR and FQNEAQ (reference sequence). V lost 7 bases and J 8 bases, leaving 20 bases between the germline ends. This CDR3 region has 14 residues. CDR3 protein: CASTLAPARGGYTF. CDR3 DNA: TGTGCCAGCACCCTAGCCCCCGCTAGGGGGGGCTACACCTTC.

In nucleotides, the CDR3 is TGTGCCAGCAGCCTCAGGGGGACATATGGCTACACCTTC. Its translation: CASSLRGTYGYTF. V gene TRBV7-9 combines with J gene TRBJ1-2, with 7 nucleotides matching TRBD1. The CDR3 is 13 amino acids. V was clipped by 5 bases and J by 5 bases; unmatched bases: 5. Germline-derived CDR1 and CDR2 are SEHNR and FQNEAQ (reference sequence).

The CDR3 sequence is CASSETGTRPLSSSYNEQFF. CDR3 DNA sequence: TGTGCCAGCAGTGAAACCGGGACTAGGCCCCTATCATCCTCCTACAATGAGCAGTTCTTC. V gene TRBV2 combines with J gene TRBJ2-1, with 8 positions matching TRBD2. CDR3 size: 20 residues. With 2 bases clipped from V and 0 bases from J, the junction kept 15 bases outside the gene matches. CDR1 and CDR2 (germline): SNHLY, FYNNEI. The whole variable domain, filled in from reference TRBV2 and TRBJ2-1, reads EPEVTQTPSHQVTQMGQEVILRCVPISNHLYFYWYRQILGQKVEFLVSFYNNEISEKSEIFDDQFSVERPDGSNFTLKIRSTKLEDSAMYFCASSETGTRPLSSSYNEQFFGPGTRLTVL.

The chain couples TRBV27 to TRBJ1-2; tentative D call: TRBD1 (6 bases). The CDR3 is 17 amino acids. Germline V gene data show CDR1 as MNHEY and CDR2 as SMNVEV (reference sequence). Trimming shortened V by 5 bases and J by 1 base, and 20 bases separated the two germline ends. The CDR3 nucleotides read TGTGCCAGCAGTACCAGGGGACCGCTCTTTTATAACTATGGCTACACCTTC. Encoded protein: CASSTRGPLFYNYGYTF.

The rearrangement joins TRBV29-1 to TRBJ2-7; 7 bases agree with TRBD1. The germline V gene encodes CDR1 SQVTM and CDR2 ANQGSEA. The CDR3 is made up of 12 amino acids. J was trimmed by 2 bases and V by 7 bases; bases with no gene match: 5. CDR3 DNA sequence: TGCAGCGCCCACAGGGGCCCCTACGAGCAGTACTTC. It codes for CSAHRGPYEQYF.

This chain connects TRBV7-9 to TRBJ1-4, with no clear D. Germline loops: CDR1 SEHNR, CDR2 FQNEAQ (reference sequence). V was pared by 2 bases and J by 3 bases, with 7 bases between. This CDR3 has 14 amino acids. DNA of the CDR3: TGTGCCAGCAGCTTAACGGGGTCTAATGAAAAACTGTTTTTT. This sequence encodes CASSLTGSNEKLFF.

This clone has just one count. This chain connects TRBV6-5 to TRBJ2-7, with 7 bases that match TRBD2. Per germline, CDR1 MNHEY and CDR2 SVGAGI. The CDR3 loop spans 14 amino acids. The junction had 8 bases not matched to a gene; V was cut back by 3 bases and J by 6 bases. In DNA form, the CDR3 reads TGTGCCAGCAGTTATGGAACGGGAGGTCCCGAGCAGTACTTC. This gives the protein CASSYGTGGPEQYF.

The chain couples TRBV10-1 to TRBJ2-7, with 7 bases aligning to TRBD1. Germline trimming cut 5 bases from V and 2 bases from J; bases unmatched to any gene: 6. Germline CDR1 reads WNHNN; CDR2 reads SYGVQD (reference sequence). The CDR3 extends over 14 amino acids. CDR3 loop: CASSTGTATYEQYF. The CDR3 coding sequence is TGCGCCAGCAGTACCGGGACAGCCACCTACGAGCAGTACTTC.

This clone was detected a few times. The rearrangement uses TRBV19 and TRBJ1-6; tentatively, D is TRBD1 (5 bases). CDR3 size: 15 residues. In germline, CDR1 is LNHDA, CDR2 SQIVND (reference sequence). Trimming pared 5 bases from V and 9 bases from J, leaving 17 bases between. Here the CDR3 DNA reads TGTGCCAGTAGTCCTCTTGGGGGGACGGGTTCACCCCTCCACTTT. This encodes CASSPLGGTGSPLHF. The full variable domain, with the rest looked up from reference TRBV19 and TRBJ1-6, is DGGITQSPKYLFRKEGQNVTLSCEQNLNHDAMYWYRQDPGQGLRLIYYSQIVNDFQKGDIAEGYSVSREKKESFPLTVTSAQKNPTAFYLCASSPLGGTGSPLHFGNGTRLTVT.